This is a list of T cell receptor beta chains from one sample in a study of blood T cells in healthy people across ages. TCRdb reprocessed the 5' RACE reads with MiXCR, giving one entry per CDR3 protein. The table shows about 1.4 million distinct CDR3 sequences, with around 55% occurring only once. Sequenced material: blood. All receptors derive from a man in his late teens or twenties in good health. CDR3s include the opening cysteine and the closing phenylalanine or tryptophan. A D gene is named only where the DNA matches it firmly. Expanded clones are given a class, and other clones once, few, many or no size at all.

CDR3 DNA: TGTGCCAGCAGGCAAGATTTGGGGAATGAGCAGTTCTTC
CDR3 protein: CASRQDLGNEQFF
D gene: -
J gene: TRBJ2-1
V gene: TRBV6-6
clone size: -

CDR3 DNA: TGCAGTGCTAGCCCCGTAGCGGGCTCTAACGACGAGCAGTACTTC
CDR3 protein: CSASPVAGSNDEQYF
D gene: TRBD2
J gene: TRBJ2-7
V gene: TRBV20-1
clone size: -

CDR3 DNA: TGTGCCAGCAGCCAAGATTTGGGGGCTGAAGCTTTCTTT
CDR3 protein: CASSQDLGAEAFF
D gene: -
J gene: TRBJ1-1
V gene: TRBV14
clone size: -

CDR3 DNA: TGTGCCATCGGTGGGACTAGCGGGAGGCAATACGAGCAGTACTTC
CDR3 protein: CAIGGTSGRQYEQYF
D gene: TRBD2
J gene: TRBJ2-7
V gene: TRBV10-3
clone size: few

CDR3 DNA: TGTGCCACCAGAGGGGACAGCAAAAACATTCAGTACTTC
CDR3 protein: CATRGDSKNIQYF
D gene: TRBD1
J gene: TRBJ2-4
V gene: TRBV15
clone size: -

CDR3 DNA: TGTGCCAGCAGTTGGGGGGAGAATAGCAATCAGCCCCAGCATTTT
CDR3 protein: CASSWGENSNQPQHF
D gene: -
J gene: TRBJ1-5
V gene: TRBV7-9
clone size: -

CDR3 DNA: TGTGCCAGCAGCTTGAACTTCCTTAGGGCTATCTACGAGCAGTACTTC
CDR3 protein: CASSLNFLRAIYEQYF
D gene: -
J gene: TRBJ2-7
V gene: TRBV7-2
clone size: -

CDR3 DNA: TGTGCCAGCCTCGGAAGGGGGCTTTACAATGAGCAGTTCTTC
CDR3 protein: CASLGRGLYNEQFF
D gene: TRBD1
J gene: TRBJ2-1
V gene: TRBV25-1
clone size: -

CDR3 DNA: TGTGCCAGCAGCTTAGAAGGGACGGTCTCCTACGAGCAGTACTTC
CDR3 protein: CASSLEGTVSYEQYF
D gene: -
J gene: TRBJ2-7
V gene: TRBV7-2
clone size: -

CDR3 DNA: TGTGCCAGCAGTCCGGGATTTTTTTACGAGCAGTACTTC
CDR3 protein: CASSPGFFYEQYF
D gene: -
J gene: TRBJ2-7
V gene: TRBV27
clone size: -

CDR3 DNA: TGCGCCAGCCGGGACAGCGACTCCTACGAGCAGTACTTC
CDR3 protein: CASRDSDSYEQYF
D gene: TRBD1
J gene: TRBJ2-7
V gene: TRBV10-2
clone size: -

CDR3 DNA: TGTGCCAGCAGCTTGGGCGGCAGGGGGCTTGCAGCAAAATACTACGAGCAGTACTTC
CDR3 protein: CASSLGGRGLAAKYYEQYF
D gene: TRBD1
J gene: TRBJ2-7
V gene: TRBV5-6
clone size: once

CDR3 DNA: TGTGCCAGCAGCTGGGACAGTTACAATGAGCAGTTCTTC
CDR3 protein: CASSWDSYNEQFF
D gene: TRBD1
J gene: TRBJ2-1
V gene: TRBV7-2
clone size: many

CDR3 DNA: TGTGCCAGCAGCACAAACCCGGGGGGTTCCAAAAACATTCAGTACTTC
CDR3 protein: CASSTNPGGSKNIQYF
D gene: TRBD2
J gene: TRBJ2-4
V gene: TRBV9
clone size: -

CDR3 DNA: TGTGCCAGCAGCTTAGGAACAGGGGTAGTTACCCATGAGCAGTTCTTC
CDR3 protein: CASSLGTGVVTHEQFF
D gene: TRBD1
J gene: TRBJ2-1
V gene: TRBV7-9
clone size: few

CDR3 DNA: TGTGCCAGCAGCCAAGATCTACCGGGGCAATATGGCTACACCTTC
CDR3 protein: CASSQDLPGQYGYTF
D gene: -
J gene: TRBJ1-2
V gene: TRBV14
clone size: -

CDR3 DNA: TGTGCCAGCAGCTCTAGCCTGTATAGCGGGGAGCTGTTTTTT
CDR3 protein: CASSSSLYSGELFF
D gene: -
J gene: TRBJ2-2
V gene: TRBV6-5
clone size: -

CDR3 DNA: TGTGCCATCAGTGAGTCGGAGGGGCGAAGCACAGATACGCAGTATTTT
CDR3 protein: CAISESEGRSTDTQYF
D gene: -
J gene: TRBJ2-3
V gene: TRBV10-3
clone size: -

CDR3 DNA: TGTGCCAGCAGAGAGACAGGGACCCCCTACGAGCAGTACTTC
CDR3 protein: CASRETGTPYEQYF
D gene: TRBD1
J gene: TRBJ2-7
V gene: TRBV6-6
clone size: -

CDR3 DNA: TGTGCCACCAGTGATCCCGGACGGAACCAAGAGACCCAGTACTTC
CDR3 protein: CATSDPGRNQETQYF
D gene: -
J gene: TRBJ2-5
V gene: TRBV24-1
clone size: -

CDR3 DNA: TGTGCCAGCAGCTTAGTCGGTAGAATGGGGGGCGGCTACAATGAGCAGTTCTTC
CDR3 protein: CASSLVGRMGGGYNEQFF
D gene: -
J gene: TRBJ2-1
V gene: TRBV11-3
clone size: -

CDR3 DNA: TGTGCCATCAGTGAGAGGTCCGCGGACGAGGGCAATGAGCAGTTCTTC
CDR3 protein: CAISERSADEGNEQFF
D gene: -
J gene: TRBJ2-1
V gene: TRBV10-3
clone size: once